These T cell receptor beta chains were read from a single sample in a study of cytomegalovirus exposure and HLA in healthy donors. Assay used: immunoSEQ multiplex PCR; TCRdb lists only in-frame clones, some missing. Of 150,000 or so clones listed, 60% to 85% are singletons. Sequenced material: PBMCs. These receptors originate from a man in his forties in good health and CMV-seropositive. Each CDR3 is given with its conserved first and last residue. Fields, in order: D gene, V gene, J gene, clone size, CDR3 DNA, CDR3 protein. A D gene is named only where the DNA matches it firmly. A clone size is listed for some rows: how often the clone was seen (once, few, many), or a class if it is expanded.

.,TRBV7-9,TRBJ2-7,.,TGTGCCAGCAGCTTAAGCCGTGGCCTCGGGGAGCAGTACTTC,CASSLSRGLGEQYF
.,TRBV7-7,TRBJ2-5,.,TGTGCCAGCAGCTTAAATCAGGGGCACCTTCAAGAGACCCAGTACTTC,CASSLNQGHLQETQYF
TRBD1,TRBV27,TRBJ2-7,.,TGTGCCAGCCGACAGGGCTACGAGCAGTACTTC,CASRQGYEQYF
.,TRBV2,TRBJ2-2,.,TGTGCCAGCAGTCCACAGGGAGGGACCGGGGAGCTGTTTTTT,CASSPQGGTGELFF
TRBD2,TRBV5-4,TRBJ2-1,.,TGTGCCAGCAGCTTGGACTTTAGCGGGACCTACAATGAGCAGTTCTTC,CASSLDFSGTYNEQFF
.,TRBV11-2,TRBJ2-7,.,TGTGCCAGCAGACCCAGCGGGTACGAGCAGTACTTC,CASRPSGYEQYF
.,TRBV5-4,TRBJ2-7,.,TGTGCCAGCAGCTACGGACAGTCCTACGAGCAGTACTTC,CASSYGQSYEQYF
TRBD2,TRBV28,TRBJ2-1,.,TGTGCCAGCAGTTGGCCGCTAGCGGGAGCCGGTGAGCAGTTCTTC,CASSWPLAGAGEQFF
TRBD2,TRBV9,TRBJ2-7,.,TGTGCCAGCAGCCCTGGTCGTAGCGGGGGTTCCTACGAGCAGTACTTC,CASSPGRSGGSYEQYF
.,TRBV19,TRBJ1-2,.,TGTGCCAGTAGTATTACAGGGACGAACTATGGCTACACCTTC,CASSITGTNYGYTF
TRBD1,TRBV27,TRBJ2-7,.,TGTGCCAGCTCCTTCTCCGGGACAGGGGGCGACGAGCAGTACTTC,CASSFSGTGGDEQYF
TRBD1,TRBV11-2,TRBJ2-3,few,TGTGCCAGCAGCTCTTACAGGGGGCGAAGAGATACGCAGTATTTT,CASSSYRGRRDTQYF
TRBD2,TRBV12-5,TRBJ2-1,once,TGTGCTAGTGGTGCTAGCGGGACGGTGAATGAGCAGTTCTTC,CASGASGTVNEQFF
TRBD1,TRBV6-5,TRBJ1-2,once,TGTGCCAGCAGAACGGACAGGGACTATGGCTACACCTTC,CASRTDRDYGYTF
TRBD1,TRBV7-8,TRBJ1-5,few,TGTGCCAGCAGCTTAGACAGGGGTGATCAGCCCCAGCATTTT,CASSLDRGDQPQHF
TRBD1,TRBV7-9,TRBJ2-2,.,TGTGCCAGCAGCCCCGGGACAGGGAGTGCCGGGGAGCTGTTTTTT,CASSPGTGSAGELFF
.,TRBV5-1,TRBJ1-1,.,TGCGCCAGCAGCCTAACAGGGAAGGGTACTGAAGCTTTCTTT,CASSLTGKGTEAFF
TRBD1,TRBV13,TRBJ2-7,.,TGTGCCAGCAGCCGAGTCGGGACAGGGAGGCGTGAGGAGCAGTACTTC,CASSRVGTGRREEQYF
.,TRBV27,TRBJ2-1,.,TGTGCCAGCAGTTTACAGAACAGGAGCTCCTACAATGAGCAGTTCTTC,CASSLQNRSSYNEQFF
TRBD2,TRBV28,TRBJ2-2,.,TGTGCCAGCAGTTTAGCGAGCGGGAGGTCCGGGGAGCTGTTTTTT,CASSLASGRSGELFF
TRBD1,TRBV19,TRBJ1-2,.,TGTGCCAGTAGGCTTAACAGGGGGGACCGCTATGGCTACACCTTC,CASRLNRGDRYGYTF
TRBD1,TRBV4-3,TRBJ2-7,.,TGCGCCAGCAGCCAAGATCGAGGGACAGGGCTCTCCTACGAGCAGTACTTC,CASSQDRGTGLSYEQYF
.,TRBV20-1,TRBJ2-1,.,TGCAGTGCACGACTGGAGGAGCAGTTCTTC,CSARLEEQFF
.,TRBV11-2,TRBJ2-3,.,TGTGCCAGCACCAAGGCTACTAGCTCGGGGGCGCAGTATTTT,CASTKATSSGAQYF
.,TRBV2,TRBJ2-5,.,TGTGCCAGCAGGGCAGGGGTAAGAAAGACCCAGTACTTC,CASRAGVRKTQYF
.,TRBV7-9,TRBJ1-2,.,TGTGCCAGCAGCCCAATCGGAACAGGGCTGGAGGGCTACACCTTC,CASSPIGTGLEGYTF
TRBD2,TRBV5-4,TRBJ2-1,.,TGTGCCAGCAGCTTGGACAACCTAGCGGGAGGGAAGAATGAGCAGTTCTTC,CASSLDNLAGGKNEQFF
.,TRBV2,TRBJ2-5,few,TGTGCCAGCAGTGAGGCAACCCAAGAGACCCAGTACTTC,CASSEATQETQYF
TRBD2,TRBV7-7,TRBJ2-2,few,TGTGCCAGCAGCCCCCTCCCAGCGGGAGTGGTTCCCGGGGAGCTGTTTTTT,CASSPLPAGVVPGELFF
.,TRBV19,TRBJ2-3,.,TGTGCCAGTAGTATAGAGTGGGCGCTTGCAGATACGCAGTATTTT,CASSIEWALADTQYF
.,TRBV6-5,TRBJ2-5,.,TGTGCCAGCAGTCCCCTCCGGGTCCGCAATGAAACCCAGTACTTC,CASSPLRVRNETQYF
TRBD1,TRBV18,TRBJ1-4,.,TGTGCCAGCTCACCACAGGGGGCCCGGGAAAAACTGTTTTTT,CASSPQGAREKLFF
.,TRBV2,TRBJ2-7,.,TGTGCCAGTCAGGTAGGGGTCTCCTACGAGCAGTACTTC,CASQVGVSYEQYF
.,TRBV2,TRBJ2-6,.,TGTGCCAGCAGTGAAGGACAGACTGGGGCCAACGTCCTGACTTTC,CASSEGQTGANVLTF
TRBD1,TRBV5-5,TRBJ2-3,few,TGTGCCAGCAGCTGGAAGACAGGGGCGACAGATACGCAGTATTTT,CASSWKTGATDTQYF
.,TRBV4-3,TRBJ2-1,.,TGCGCCAGCAGCCACGGAGACGTAAACAATGAGCAGTTCTTC,CASSHGDVNNEQFF
TRBD1,TRBV27,TRBJ2-6,.,TGTGCCAGCAGTGTACGAGGGACAGCGAACTCTGGGGCCAACGTCCTGACTTTC,CASSVRGTANSGANVLTF
TRBD2,TRBV5-4,TRBJ2-7,few,TGTGCCAGCAGCCGCGGGACTAGCCCGACCTACGAGCAGTACTTC,CASSRGTSPTYEQYF
.,TRBV7-2,TRBJ2-7,.,TGTGCCAGCAGCTCCGGGACTCGCCGCTACGAGCAGTACTTC,CASSSGTRRYEQYF
.,TRBV5-1,TRBJ2-6,.,TGCGCCAGCAGCTTGGTTTCAGGGGTCTCTGGGGCCAACGGCCTGACTTTC,CASSLVSGVSGANGLTF
TRBD2,TRBV7-6,TRBJ2-7,.,TGTGCCAGCAGCTTAGCTAGCGGGAGGGCCTCCTACGAGCAGTACTTC,CASSLASGRASYEQYF
.,TRBV4-2,TRBJ2-2,.,TGTGCCAGCAGCCAAGAGACGGGAGTAGGCACCGGGGAGCTGTTTTTT,CASSQETGVGTGELFF